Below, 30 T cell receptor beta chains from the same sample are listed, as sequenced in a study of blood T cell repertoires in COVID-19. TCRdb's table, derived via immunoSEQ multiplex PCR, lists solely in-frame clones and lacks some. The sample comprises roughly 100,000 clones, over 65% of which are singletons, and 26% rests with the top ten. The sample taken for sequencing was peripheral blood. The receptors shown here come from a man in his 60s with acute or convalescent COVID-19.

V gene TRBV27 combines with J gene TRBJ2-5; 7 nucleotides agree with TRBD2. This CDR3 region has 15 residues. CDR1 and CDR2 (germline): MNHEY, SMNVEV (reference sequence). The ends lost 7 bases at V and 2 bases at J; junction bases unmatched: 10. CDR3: CASTPRGLYQETQYF. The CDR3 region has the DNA TGTGCCAGCACCCCTCGGGGACTATATCAAGAGACCCAGTACTTC.

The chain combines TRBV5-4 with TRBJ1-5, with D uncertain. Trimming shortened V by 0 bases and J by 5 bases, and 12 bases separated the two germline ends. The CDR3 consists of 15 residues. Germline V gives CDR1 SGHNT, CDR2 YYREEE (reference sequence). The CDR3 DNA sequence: TGTGCCAGCAGCTTGGAGGCAGGTGCCGATCAGCCCCAGCATTTT. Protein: CASSLEAGADQPQHF.

The chain's CDR3 is CATLAGTNTGELFF. For the CDR3, the DNA is TGCGCCACCTTAGCGGGCACGAACACCGGGGAGCTGTTTTTT. The chain couples TRBV10-2 to TRBJ2-2; 7 bases map to TRBD2. Germline assignment: CDR1 WSHSY and CDR2 SAAADI. V was clipped by 10 bases and J by 0 bases; unmatched bases: 5. The CDR3 totals 14 residues.

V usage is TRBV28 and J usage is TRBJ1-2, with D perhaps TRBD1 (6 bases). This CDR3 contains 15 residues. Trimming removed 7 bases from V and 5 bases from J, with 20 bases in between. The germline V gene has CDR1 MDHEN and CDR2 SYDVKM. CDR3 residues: CASTTQTGAGYGYTF. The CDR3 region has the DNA TGTGCCAGCACCACCCAGACAGGAGCGGGGTATGGCTACACCTTC.

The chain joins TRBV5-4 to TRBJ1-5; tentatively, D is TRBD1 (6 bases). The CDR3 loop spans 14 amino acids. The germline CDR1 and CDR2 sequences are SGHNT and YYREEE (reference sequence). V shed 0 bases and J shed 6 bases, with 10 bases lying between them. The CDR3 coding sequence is TGTGCCAGCAGCTTGGACAGGGTCGGTCAGCCCCAGCATTTT. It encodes CASSLDRVGQPQHF.

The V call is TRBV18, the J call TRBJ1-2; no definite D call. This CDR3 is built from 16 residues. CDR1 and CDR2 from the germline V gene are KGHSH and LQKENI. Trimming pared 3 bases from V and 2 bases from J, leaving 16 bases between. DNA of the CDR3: TGTGCCAGCTCACCTGCGGTGAAGGTTGTAAACTATGGCTACACCTTC. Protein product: CASSPAVKVVNYGYTF.

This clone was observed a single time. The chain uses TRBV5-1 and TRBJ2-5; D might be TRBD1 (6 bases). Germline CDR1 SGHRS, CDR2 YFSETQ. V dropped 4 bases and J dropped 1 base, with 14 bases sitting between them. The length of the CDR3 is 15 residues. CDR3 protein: CASSDTGILQETQYF. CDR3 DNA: TGCGCCAGCAGCGATACAGGGATCCTCCAAGAGACCCAGTACTTC.

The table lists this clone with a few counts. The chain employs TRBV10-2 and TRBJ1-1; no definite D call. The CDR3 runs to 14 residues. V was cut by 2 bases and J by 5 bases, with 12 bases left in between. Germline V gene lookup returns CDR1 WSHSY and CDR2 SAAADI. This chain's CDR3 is CASSELRPTTEAFF. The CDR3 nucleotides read TGCGCCAGCAGTGAGCTCCGACCGACTACTGAAGCTTTCTTT.

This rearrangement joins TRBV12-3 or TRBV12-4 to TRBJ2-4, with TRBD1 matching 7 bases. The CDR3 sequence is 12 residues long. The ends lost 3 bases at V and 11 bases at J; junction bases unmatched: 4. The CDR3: CASSFLGQFQYF. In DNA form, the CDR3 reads TGTGCCAGCAGTTTTTTGGGACAGTTTCAGTACTTC.

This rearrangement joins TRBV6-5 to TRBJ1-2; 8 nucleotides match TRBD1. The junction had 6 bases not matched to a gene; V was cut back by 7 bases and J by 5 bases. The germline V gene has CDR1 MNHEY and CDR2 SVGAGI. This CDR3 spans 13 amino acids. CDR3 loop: CASTPDRVYGYTF. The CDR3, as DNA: TGTGCCAGCACCCCGGACAGGGTTTATGGCTACACCTTC.

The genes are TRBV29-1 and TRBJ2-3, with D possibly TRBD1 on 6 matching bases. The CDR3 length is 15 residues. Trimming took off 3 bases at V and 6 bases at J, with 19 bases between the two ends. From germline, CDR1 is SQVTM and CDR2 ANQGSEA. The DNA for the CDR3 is TGCAGCGTTGATGAGGGTCAGGGGAAGCGGGATACGCAGTATTTT. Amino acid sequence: CSVDEGQGKRDTQYF.

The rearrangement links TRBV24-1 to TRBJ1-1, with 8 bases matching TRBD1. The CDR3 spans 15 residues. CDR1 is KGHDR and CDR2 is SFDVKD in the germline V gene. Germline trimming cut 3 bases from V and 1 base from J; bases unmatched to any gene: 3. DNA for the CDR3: TGTGCCACCAGTGATCCCGGACAGGGGAACACTGAAGCTTTCTTT. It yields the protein CATSDPGQGNTEAFF.

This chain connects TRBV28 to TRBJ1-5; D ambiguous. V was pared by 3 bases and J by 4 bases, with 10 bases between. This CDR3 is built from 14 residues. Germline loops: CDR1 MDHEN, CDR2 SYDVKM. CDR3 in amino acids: CASSFVQRNQPQHF. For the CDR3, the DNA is TGTGCCAGCAGTTTTGTACAGCGGAATCAGCCCCAGCATTTT.

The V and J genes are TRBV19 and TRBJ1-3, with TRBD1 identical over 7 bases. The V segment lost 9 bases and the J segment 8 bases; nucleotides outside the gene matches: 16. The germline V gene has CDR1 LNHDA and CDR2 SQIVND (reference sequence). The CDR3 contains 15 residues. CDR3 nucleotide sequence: TGTGCCAGCTCTATATCTACCGGGACAGCGGACACCATATATTTT. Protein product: CASSISTGTADTIYF.

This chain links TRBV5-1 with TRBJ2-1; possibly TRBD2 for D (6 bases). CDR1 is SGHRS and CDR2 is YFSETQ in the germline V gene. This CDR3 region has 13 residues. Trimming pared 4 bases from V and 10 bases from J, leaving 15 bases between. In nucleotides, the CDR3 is TGCGCCAGCAGCGTGACTAGTTCTGGGGAGCAGTTCTTC. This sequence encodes CASSVTSSGEQFF.

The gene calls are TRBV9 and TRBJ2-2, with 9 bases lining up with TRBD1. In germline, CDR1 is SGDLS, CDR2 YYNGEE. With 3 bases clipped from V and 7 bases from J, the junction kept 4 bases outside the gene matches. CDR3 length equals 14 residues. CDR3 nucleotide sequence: TGTGCCAGCAGCGAAACAGGGGGCCTCGGGGAGCTGTTTTTT. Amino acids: CASSETGGLGELFF.

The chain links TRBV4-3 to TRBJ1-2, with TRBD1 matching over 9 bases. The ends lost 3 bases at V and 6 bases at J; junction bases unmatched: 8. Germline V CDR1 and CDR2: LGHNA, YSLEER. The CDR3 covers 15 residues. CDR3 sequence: CASSQGQGEVDGYTF. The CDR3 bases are TGCGCCAGCAGCCAGGGACAGGGCGAGGTTGATGGCTACACCTTC.

The CDR3 DNA follows: TGCGCCAGCAGCTTGGTCCAGGGCATGGATGAGCAGTTCTTC. It translates to CASSLVQGMDEQFF. V is TRBV5-1 and J is TRBJ2-1, with D perhaps matching TRBD1 (5 bases). V was clipped by 0 bases and J by 8 bases, with 12 bases between them. The germline gives CDR1 SGHRS, CDR2 YFSETQ. The CDR3 loop spans 14 amino acids.

CDR3 sequence reads: CASSPKGMNTEAFF. CDR3 bases: TGTGCCAGCTCACCTAAGGGGATGAACACTGAAGCTTTCTTT. The V and J genes are TRBV18 and TRBJ1-1; D perhaps matches TRBD1 (5 bases). The V gene's germline CDR1 is KGHSH and CDR2 LQKENI. There are 14 residues in the CDR3. V lost 3 bases to trimming and J lost 0 bases, with 8 bases between them.

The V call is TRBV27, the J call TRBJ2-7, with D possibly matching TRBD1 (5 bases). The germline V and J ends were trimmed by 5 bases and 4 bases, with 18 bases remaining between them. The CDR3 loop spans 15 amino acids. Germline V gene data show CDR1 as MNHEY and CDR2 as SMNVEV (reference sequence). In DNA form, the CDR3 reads TGTGCCAGCAGTCTACGACCCGGCAGGGCGTACGAGCAGTACGTC. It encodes CASSLRPGRAYEQYV.

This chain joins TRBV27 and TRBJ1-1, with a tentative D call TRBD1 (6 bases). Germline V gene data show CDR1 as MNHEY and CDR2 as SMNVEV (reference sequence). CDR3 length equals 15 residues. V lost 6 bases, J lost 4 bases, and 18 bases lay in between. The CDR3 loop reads CASRTGGSLSTEAFF. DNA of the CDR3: TGTGCCAGCAGGACGGGGGGCAGCCTAAGCACTGAAGCTTTCTTT.

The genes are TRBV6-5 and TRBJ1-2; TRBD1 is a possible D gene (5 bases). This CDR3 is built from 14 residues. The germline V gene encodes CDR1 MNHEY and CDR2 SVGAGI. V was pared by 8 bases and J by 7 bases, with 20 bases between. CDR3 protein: CASSWGLETGGYTF. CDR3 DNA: TGTGCCAGCTCCTGGGGACTCGAGACCGGTGGCTACACCTTC.

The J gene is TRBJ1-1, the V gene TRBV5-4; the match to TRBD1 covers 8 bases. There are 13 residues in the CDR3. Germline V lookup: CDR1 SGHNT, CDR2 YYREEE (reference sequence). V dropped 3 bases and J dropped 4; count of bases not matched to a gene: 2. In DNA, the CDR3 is TGTGCCAGCAGCTACGACAGGGGCACTGAAGCTTTCTTT. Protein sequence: CASSYDRGTEAFF.

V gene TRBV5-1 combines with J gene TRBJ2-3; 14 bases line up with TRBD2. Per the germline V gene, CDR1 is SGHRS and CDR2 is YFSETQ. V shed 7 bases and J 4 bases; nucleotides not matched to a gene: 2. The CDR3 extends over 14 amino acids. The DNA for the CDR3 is TGCGCCAGCGGGACTAGCGGGAGTGCAGATACGCAGTATTTT. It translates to CASGTSGSADTQYF.

The CDR3 coding sequence is TGCGCCAGCACCGACCAGGACAGGGAAGTATCACTGGCTAACTATGGCTACACCTTC. Its translation is CASTDQDREVSLANYGYTF. The chain combines TRBV10-1 with TRBJ1-2; 8 nucleotides line up with TRBD1. This CDR3 region has 19 residues. In germline, CDR1 is WNHNN, CDR2 SYGVQD (reference sequence). Unmatched junction bases numbered 19, after V lost 7 bases and J lost 0 bases.

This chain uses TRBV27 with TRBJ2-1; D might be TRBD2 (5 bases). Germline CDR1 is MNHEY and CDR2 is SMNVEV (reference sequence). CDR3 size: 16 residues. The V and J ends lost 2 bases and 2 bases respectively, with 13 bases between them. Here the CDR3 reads CASSLVLAFPYNEQFF. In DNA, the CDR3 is TGTGCCAGCAGTTTAGTCCTAGCCTTTCCCTACAATGAGCAGTTCTTC.

CDR3 DNA: TGTGCCAGCAAATCGGGAGGGGGTCGGAATCAGCCCCAGCATTTT. This sequence encodes CASKSGGGRNQPQHF. The chain combines TRBV28 with TRBJ1-5, with D possibly TRBD1 on 6 matching bases. CDR1 is MDHEN and CDR2 is SYDVKM in the germline V gene. The CDR3 totals 15 residues. The V and J ends lost 7 bases and 4 bases respectively, with 17 bases between them.

CDR3 loop: CASSPGTGGVIGEKLFF. The CDR3 DNA reads as TGTGCCAGCAGCCCCGGGACAGGGGGCGTTATAGGTGAAAAACTGTTTTTT. The V and J genes are TRBV7-9 and TRBJ1-4; 12 nucleotides match TRBD1. The trim removed 5 bases at V and 7 bases at J, leaving 11 bases unmatched. There are 17 residues in the CDR3. CDR1 is SEHNR and CDR2 is FQNEAQ in the germline V gene (reference sequence). Drawing the rest from reference TRBV7-9 and TRBJ1-4, the complete variable domain is DTGVSQNPRHKITKRGQNVTFRCDPISEHNRLYWYRQTLGQGPEFLTYFQNEAQLEKSRLLSDRFSAERPKGSFSTLEIQRTEQGDSAMYLCASSPGTGGVIGEKLFFGSGTQLSVL.

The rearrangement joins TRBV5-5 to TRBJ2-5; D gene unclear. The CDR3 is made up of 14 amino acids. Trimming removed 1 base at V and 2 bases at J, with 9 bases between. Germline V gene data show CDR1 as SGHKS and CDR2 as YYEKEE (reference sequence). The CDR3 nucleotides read TGTGCCAGCAGCTTGAAACAAAGACAAGAGACCCAGTACTTC. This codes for CASSLKQRQETQYF.

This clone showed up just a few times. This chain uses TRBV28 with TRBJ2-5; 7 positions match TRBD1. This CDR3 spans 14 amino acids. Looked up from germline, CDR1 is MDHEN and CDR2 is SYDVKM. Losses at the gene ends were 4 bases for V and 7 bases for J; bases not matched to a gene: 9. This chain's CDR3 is CASSWTGLKGTQYF. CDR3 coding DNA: TGTGCCAGCAGTTGGACAGGACTCAAGGGGACCCAGTACTTC.